This T cell receptor beta chain stems from a study of blood T cell repertoires in COVID-19. In the study overall: From the United States, Italy and Spain came samples of acute and convalescent COVID-19.

This table comes from immunoSEQ multiplex PCR, and its TCRdb copy is limited to in-frame clones, with some not included. The table has about 150,000 clones, around 84% seen once. The CDR3 runs 15 residues. The V and J ends lost 2 bases and 4 bases respectively, with 13 bases between them. Germline CDR1 reads MNHNS; CDR2 reads SASEGT. This sequence joins TRBV6-1 and TRBJ2-3, with D perhaps TRBD2 (5 bases). The receptor was derived from a man between 65 and 85 years old with acute or convalescent COVID-19. What was sequenced was peripheral blood. The CDR3 region is CASSELARGSDTQYF. CDR3 coding DNA: TGTGCCAGCAGTGAATTGGCACGAGGGTCAGATACGCAGTATTTT.